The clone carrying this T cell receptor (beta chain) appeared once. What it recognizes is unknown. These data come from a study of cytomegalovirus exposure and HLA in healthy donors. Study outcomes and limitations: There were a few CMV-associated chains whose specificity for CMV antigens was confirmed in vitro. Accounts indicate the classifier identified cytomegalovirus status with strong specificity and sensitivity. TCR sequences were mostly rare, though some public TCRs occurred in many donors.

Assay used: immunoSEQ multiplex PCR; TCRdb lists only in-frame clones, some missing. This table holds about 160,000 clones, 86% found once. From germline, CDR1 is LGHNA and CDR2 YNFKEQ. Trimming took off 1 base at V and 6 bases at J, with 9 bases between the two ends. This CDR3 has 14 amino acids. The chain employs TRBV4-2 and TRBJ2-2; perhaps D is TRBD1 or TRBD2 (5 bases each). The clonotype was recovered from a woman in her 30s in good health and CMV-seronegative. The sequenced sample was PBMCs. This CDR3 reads CASSQGRESGELFF. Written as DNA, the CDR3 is TGTGCCAGCAGCCAAGGCAGGGAGTCCGGGGAGCTGTTTTTT.